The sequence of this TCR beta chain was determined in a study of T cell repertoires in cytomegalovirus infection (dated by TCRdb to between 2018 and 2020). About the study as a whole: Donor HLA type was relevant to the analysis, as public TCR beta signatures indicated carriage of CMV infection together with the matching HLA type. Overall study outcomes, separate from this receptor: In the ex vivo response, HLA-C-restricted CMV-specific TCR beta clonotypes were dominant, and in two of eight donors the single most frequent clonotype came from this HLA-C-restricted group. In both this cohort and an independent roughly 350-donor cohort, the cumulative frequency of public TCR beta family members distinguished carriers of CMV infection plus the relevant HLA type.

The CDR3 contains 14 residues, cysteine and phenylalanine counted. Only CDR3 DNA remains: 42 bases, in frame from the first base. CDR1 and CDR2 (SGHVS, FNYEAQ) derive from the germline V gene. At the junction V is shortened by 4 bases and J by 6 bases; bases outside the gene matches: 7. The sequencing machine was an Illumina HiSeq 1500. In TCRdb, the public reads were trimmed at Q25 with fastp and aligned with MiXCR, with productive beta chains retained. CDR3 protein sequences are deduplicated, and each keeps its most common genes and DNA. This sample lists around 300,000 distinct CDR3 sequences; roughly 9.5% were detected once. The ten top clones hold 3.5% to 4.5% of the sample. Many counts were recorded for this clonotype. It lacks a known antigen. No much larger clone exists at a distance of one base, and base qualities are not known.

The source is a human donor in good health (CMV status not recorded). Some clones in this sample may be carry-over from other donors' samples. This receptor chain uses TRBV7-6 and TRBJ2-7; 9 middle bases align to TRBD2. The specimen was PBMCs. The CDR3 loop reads CASSSSFSGGEQYF. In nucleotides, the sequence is TGTGCCAGCAGCTCGTCATTTAGCGGGGGCGAGCAGTACTTC.